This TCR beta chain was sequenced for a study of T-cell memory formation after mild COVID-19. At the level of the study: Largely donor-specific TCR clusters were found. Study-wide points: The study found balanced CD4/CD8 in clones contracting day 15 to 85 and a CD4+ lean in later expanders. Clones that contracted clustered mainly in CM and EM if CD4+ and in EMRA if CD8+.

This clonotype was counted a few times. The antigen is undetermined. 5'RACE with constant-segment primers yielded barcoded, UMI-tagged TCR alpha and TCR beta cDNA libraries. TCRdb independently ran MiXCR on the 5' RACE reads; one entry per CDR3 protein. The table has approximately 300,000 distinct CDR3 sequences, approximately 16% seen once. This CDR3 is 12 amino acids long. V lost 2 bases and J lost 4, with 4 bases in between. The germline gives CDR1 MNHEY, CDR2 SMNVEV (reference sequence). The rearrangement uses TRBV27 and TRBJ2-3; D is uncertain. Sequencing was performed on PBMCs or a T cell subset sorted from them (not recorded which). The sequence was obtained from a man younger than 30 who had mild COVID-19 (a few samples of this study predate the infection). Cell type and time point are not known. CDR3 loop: CASSLPSDTQYF. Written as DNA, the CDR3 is TGTGCCAGCAGTTTACCTTCAGATACGCAGTATTTT.